Following are 22 T cell receptor beta chains from one sample sequenced in a study of neurological immune-mediated disorders. TCRdb called the 5' RACE reads again in MiXCR, with one record for every CDR3 protein. The sample yields about 43,000 distinct CDR3 sequences, about 13% seen once. The sample taken for sequencing was PBMCs. Source of these receptors: a female donor in good health.

This clonotype has a count of ten or more. The V gene is TRBV29-1, the J gene TRBJ1-5; tentative D call: TRBD1 (5 bases). Germline V gives CDR1 SQVTM, CDR2 ANQGSEA. The V and J ends lost 4 bases and 6 bases respectively, with 16 bases between them. The CDR3 loop spans 14 amino acids. In DNA form, the CDR3 reads TGCAGCGTTGCGGAGGGGAACCGAGCTCAGCCCCAGCATTTT. It yields the protein CSVAEGNRAQPQHF.

This clonotype was seen at least ten times. The gene calls are TRBV5-1 and TRBJ1-3; no clear D gene. Germline CDR1 SGHRS, CDR2 YFSETQ. The CDR3 sequence is 15 residues long. Trimming took off 0 bases at V and 0 bases at J, with 7 bases between the two ends. The CDR3, as DNA: TGCGCCAGCAGCTTGGCCGGCAGCTCTGGAAACACCATATATTTT. This encodes CASSLAGSSGNTIYF.

This clonotype came up many times. V is TRBV12-3 or TRBV12-4 and J is TRBJ2-3; no clear D gene. This CDR3 is 12 amino acids long. V was clipped by 4 bases and J by 2 bases, with 4 bases between them. The CDR3 here is CASSSNTDTQYF. The DNA for the CDR3 is TGTGCCAGCAGTTCTAACACAGATACGCAGTATTTT.

This clonotype appeared many times. The chain recombines TRBV11-2 with TRBJ2-1; the match to TRBD1 covers 8 bases. The length of the CDR3 is 16 residues. J gave up 6 bases and V 2 bases, and 9 bases lay outside the gene matches. From germline, CDR1 is SGHAT and CDR2 FQNNGV. The CDR3 DNA sequence: TGTGCCAGCAGCTTATTCGGACAGGGATCTGGCAATGAGCAGTTCTTC. Residues: CASSLFGQGSGNEQFF.

In its sample, this clonotype was seen many times. The chain uses TRBV5-1 and TRBJ1-1; D call uncertain. Trimming stripped 0 bases from V and 7 bases from J, with 4 bases between. Germline-derived CDR1 and CDR2 are SGHRS and YFSETQ. There are 11 residues in the CDR3. CDR3 in amino acids: CASSLGVEAFF. DNA for the CDR3: TGCGCCAGCAGCTTGGGTGTTGAAGCTTTCTTT.

The chain links TRBV29-1 to TRBJ2-3; 8 nucleotides agree with TRBD2. CDR3 length: 17 amino acids. CDR1 and CDR2 from the germline V gene are SQVTM and ANQGSEA. CDR3 DNA sequence: TGCAGGGTGAAACTAGCGGTGGGGCCGGGGGGCACAGATACGCAGTATTTT. It translates to CRVKLAVGPGGTDTQYF.

This CDR3 is CASTIGGNQETQYF. The DNA for the CDR3 is TGTGCCAGCACCATTGGGGGGAACCAAGAGACCCAGTACTTC. The gene calls are TRBV9 and TRBJ2-5; maybe TRBD2 (6 bases). The CDR3 sequence is 14 residues long. The V end was cut by 6 bases, the J end by 0 bases, with 12 bases between. Germline CDR1 and CDR2: SGDLS and YYNGEE.

This clonotype has a count of ten or more. The chain recombines TRBV20-1 with TRBJ2-1; 7 nucleotides align to TRBD2. Germline V gene data show CDR1 as DFQATT and CDR2 as SNEGSKA (reference sequence). This CDR3 region has 12 residues. The CDR3 loop is CVPGTMYNEQFF. The CDR3, as DNA: TGCGTACCCGGGACTATGTACAATGAGCAGTTCTTC.

This clonotype was seen repeatedly, ten times or more. This chain joins TRBV5-1 and TRBJ2-1, with TRBD1 identical over 8 bases. This CDR3 has 15 amino acids. Germline CDR1 and CDR2: SGHRS and YFSETQ. After removal of 3 bases from V and 5 bases from J, the junction contained 7 bases not matched to a gene. The CDR3: CASSSWDRSNNEQFF. CDR3 nucleotide sequence: TGCGCCAGCAGCTCCTGGGACAGGTCAAACAATGAGCAGTTCTTC. The full variable domain, its missing parts supplied by reference TRBV5-1 and TRBJ2-1, is KAGVTQTPRYLIKTRGQQVTLSCSPISGHRSVSWYQQTPGQGLQFLFEYFSETQRNKGNFPGRFSGRQFSNSRSEMNVSTLELGDSALYLCASSSWDRSNNEQFFGPGTRLTVL.

The V call is TRBV5-1, the J call TRBJ2-3, with D unresolved. Trimming left V 3 bases short and J 4 bases short, with 12 bases between. Germline values: CDR1 SGHRS, CDR2 YFSETQ. CDR3 length: 14 amino acids. DNA of the CDR3: TGCGCCAGCAGCTCCGACTCTGGTGCAGATACGCAGTATTTT. Translating it yields CASSSDSGADTQYF.

As for this clonotype: This may arise from a read error, as a much more abundant clone is one base away. This chain joins TRBV9 and TRBJ2-1; TRBD1 matches at 7 bases. The closer fit of TRBJ2-7 to the DNA end suggests the J call may be wrong. CDR3 size: 15 residues. Germline V lookup: CDR1 SGDLS, CDR2 YYNGEE. The CDR3 spells CASSKGTADIHEQYF. The DNA of the CDR3 is TGTGCCAGCAGCAAGGGGACAGCAGATATCCACGAGCAGTACTTC.

The rearrangement joins TRBV7-6 to TRBJ2-3, with a tentative D call TRBD2 (7 bases). Germline assignment: CDR1 SGHVS and CDR2 FNYEAQ. V was cut by 1 base and J by 6 bases, with 14 bases left in between. This CDR3 spans 15 amino acids. CDR3 loop: CASSLVGGGVDTQYF. CDR3 coding DNA: TGTGCCAGCAGCTTAGTAGGGGGGGGCGTGGATACGCAGTATTTT.

The CDR3 protein is CASRVTASTDTQYF. The CDR3 DNA is TGTGCCAGCCGCGTGACGGCTAGCACAGATACGCAGTATTTT. The chain joins TRBV12-3 or TRBV12-4 to TRBJ2-3; D remains unclear. This CDR3 has 14 residues. V lost 8 bases and J lost 0, with 12 bases in between.

At least ten counts were recorded for this clonotype. The genes are TRBV5-1 and TRBJ1-2, with a weak D call TRBD1 (5 bases). Germline assignment: CDR1 SGHRS and CDR2 YFSETQ. V was shortened by 2 bases and J by 8 bases, with 10 bases between the two germline ends. The CDR3 contains 12 residues. This CDR3 reads CASSFGALGYTF. The CDR3 coding sequence is TGCGCCAGCAGCTTCGGGGCGTTAGGCTACACCTTC.

Concerning this clonotype: Germline and junction disagree at one end, which may indicate a read error. The chain is built from TRBV5-1 and TRBJ1-1; TRBD1 is a possible D gene (5 bases). The CDR3 consists of 15 residues. Germline CDR1 is SGHRS and CDR2 is YFSETQ. The CDR3, as DNA: TGCGTCAGCAGCTTACGTAGCGGGGGGATCGCTGAAGCTTTCTTT. This translates into CVSSLRSGGIAEAFF.

J is TRBJ2-1 and V is TRBV6-1; 7 bases are a match to TRBD2. The CDR3 spans 17 residues. From germline, CDR1 is MNHNS and CDR2 SASEGT. V shed 3 bases and J 7 bases; nucleotides not matched to a gene: 15. This CDR3 is CASSDELGRAGLNEQFF. The CDR3 nucleotides are TGTGCCAGCAGTGATGAGTTGGGGAGGGCCGGTTTAAATGAGCAGTTCTTC.

The chain has TRBV7-9 and TRBJ1-5; 7 nucleotides align to TRBD1. The germline gives CDR1 SEHNR, CDR2 FQNEAQ (reference sequence). There are 14 residues in the CDR3. CDR3 nucleotide sequence: TGTGCAAGAAGCCCGAAGGGGGCGAATCAGCCCCAGCATTTT. It specifies CARSPKGANQPQHF.

This clonotype was counted many times. The genes are TRBV20-1 and TRBJ1-1; the D gene is possibly TRBD1 (5 bases). Trimming stripped 1 base from V and 10 bases from J, with 22 bases between. The CDR3 covers 15 residues. Germline V lookup: CDR1 DFQATT, CDR2 SNEGSKA (reference sequence). The CDR3: CSARGPSGGDYRAFF. DNA of the CDR3: TGCAGTGCTAGAGGCCCCTCGGGGGGGGATTATAGAGCTTTCTTT.

This clonotype showed up many times. As DNA, the CDR3 is TGCGCCAGCAGCGGGACAGGGGCCACTGAAGCTTTCTTT. It specifies CASSGTGATEAFF. The chain links TRBV5-1 to TRBJ1-1; 10 bases line up with TRBD1. The CDR3 runs to 13 residues. Germline CDR1 SGHRS, CDR2 YFSETQ. The V and J ends lost 4 bases and 4 bases, in that order; junction bases with no gene match: 1.

This clonotype was seen many times. The chain joins TRBV12-3 or TRBV12-4 to TRBJ2-2, with D perhaps matching TRBD2 (5 bases). This CDR3 spans 15 amino acids. The V end was cut by 1 base, the J end by 2 bases, with 8 bases between. CDR3 sequence: CASSLGGINTGELFF. CDR3 DNA sequence: TGTGCCAGCAGTTTAGGAGGGATTAACACCGGGGAGCTGTTTTTT.

This clonotype appeared many times. The chain links TRBV20-1 to TRBJ1-1, with a possible D match to TRBD1 (6 bases). Per the germline V gene, CDR1 is DFQATT and CDR2 is SNEGSKA (reference sequence). V was shortened by 5 bases and J by 3 bases, with 13 bases between the two germline ends. The CDR3 is 13 residues long. Here the CDR3 DNA reads TGCAGTGCTCCCGGGGGGCCCTACACTGAAGCTTTCTTT. Amino acids: CSAPGGPYTEAFF.

This clonotype has ten or more counts. The chain has TRBV5-5 and TRBJ2-7; TRBD1 aligns across 8 bases. Germline lookup yields CDR1 SGHKS and CDR2 YYEKEE (reference sequence). V was clipped by 4 bases and J by 2 bases; unmatched bases: 5. The CDR3 has 14 amino acids. This CDR3 reads CASSRGQGPYEQYF. The CDR3, as DNA: TGTGCCAGCAGCCGCGGACAGGGCCCCTACGAGCAGTACTTC.